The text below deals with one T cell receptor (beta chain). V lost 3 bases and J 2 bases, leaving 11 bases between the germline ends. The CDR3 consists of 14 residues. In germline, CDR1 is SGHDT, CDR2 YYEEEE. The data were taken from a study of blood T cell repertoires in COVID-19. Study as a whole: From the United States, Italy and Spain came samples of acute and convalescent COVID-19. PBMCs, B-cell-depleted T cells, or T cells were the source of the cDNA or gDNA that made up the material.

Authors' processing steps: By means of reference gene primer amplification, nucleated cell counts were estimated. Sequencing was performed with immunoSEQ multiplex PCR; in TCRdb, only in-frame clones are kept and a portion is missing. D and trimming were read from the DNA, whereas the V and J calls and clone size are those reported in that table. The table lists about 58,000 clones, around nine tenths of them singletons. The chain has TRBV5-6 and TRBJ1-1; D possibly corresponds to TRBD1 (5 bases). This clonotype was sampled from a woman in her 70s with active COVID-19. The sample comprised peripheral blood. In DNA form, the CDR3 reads TGTGCCAGCAGCTGGGGACTGAGTAACACTGAAGCTTTCTTT. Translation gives CASSWGLSNTEAFF.